The T cell receptor beta chain described here comes from a study of T-cell memory formation after mild COVID-19. Study-wide results and limits: Clones that got smaller from day 15 to 85 had even CD4/CD8, while clones growing later tipped toward CD4+. Pre-infection memory already had some responding clones, implying cross-reactive memory joined.

As for this clonotype: Its antigen is unidentified.

One entry per CDR3 protein, called by TCRdb with MiXCR from the 5' RACE reads. The table includes hundreds of thousands of distinct CDR3 sequences, around a quarter detected once. The receptor's source is an adult woman who had mild COVID-19 (a few samples of this study predate the infection). Cell type and time point are not known. Sequences were obtained from PBMCs or a T cell subset sorted from them (not recorded which).

The CDR3 nucleotides are TGCGCCAGCGGTGCACCCAACGAGCAGTACTTC. Translating gives CASGAPNEQYF. The chain carries TRBV5-1 and TRBJ2-7; no firm D call. V was trimmed by 7 bases and J by 5 bases, leaving 10 bases between them. Germline assignment: CDR1 SGHRS and CDR2 YFSETQ. CDR3 length: 11 amino acids. The full variable domain, with the rest looked up from reference TRBV5-1 and TRBJ2-7, is KAGVTQTPRYLIKTRGQQVTLSCSPISGHRSVSWYQQTPGQGLQFLFEYFSETQRNKGNFPGRFSGRQFSNSRSEMNVSTLELGDSALYLCASGAPNEQYFGPGTRLTVT.